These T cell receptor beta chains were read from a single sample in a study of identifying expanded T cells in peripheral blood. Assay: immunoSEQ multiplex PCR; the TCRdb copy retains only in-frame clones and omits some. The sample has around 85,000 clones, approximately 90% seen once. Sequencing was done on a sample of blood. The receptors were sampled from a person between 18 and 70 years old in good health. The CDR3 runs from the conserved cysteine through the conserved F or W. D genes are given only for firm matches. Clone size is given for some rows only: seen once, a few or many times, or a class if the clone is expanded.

CDR3nt: TGTGCCAGCAGCTTAGGCACAGTTAACACTGAAGCTTTCTTT
CDR3aa: CASSLGTVNTEAFF
j_gene: TRBJ1-1
v_gene: TRBV7-9
d_gene: -
abundance: -

CDR3nt: TGTGCCAGCATCTTTGACTCACTGGGAAACACTGAAGCTTTCTTT
CDR3aa: CASIFDSLGNTEAFF
j_gene: TRBJ1-1
v_gene: TRBV6-1
d_gene: -
abundance: few

CDR3nt: TGTGCCATCAGTGAACCTAACCAGGGACAGCCCCAGCATTTT
CDR3aa: CAISEPNQGQPQHF
j_gene: TRBJ1-5
v_gene: TRBV10-3
d_gene: -
abundance: -

CDR3nt: TGTGCCAGCAGCCGAGGGGGCTTGGACTATGGCTACACCTTC
CDR3aa: CASSRGGLDYGYTF
j_gene: TRBJ1-2
v_gene: TRBV7-8
d_gene: TRBD1
abundance: -

CDR3nt: TGTGCCAGCACCCCTAGCGGAGATACGCAGTATTTT
CDR3aa: CASTPSGDTQYF
j_gene: TRBJ2-3
v_gene: TRBV7-2
d_gene: TRBD2
abundance: -

CDR3nt: TGTGCCAGCTCAGTGGGAGACGCTAACTATGGCTACACCTTC
CDR3aa: CASSVGDANYGYTF
j_gene: TRBJ1-2
v_gene: TRBV5-4
d_gene: -
abundance: -

CDR3nt: TGTGCCAGCATTAGTTGGGACACAGGGAGATCTAACTATGGCTACACCTTC
CDR3aa: CASISWDTGRSNYGYTF
j_gene: TRBJ1-2
v_gene: TRBV28
d_gene: -
abundance: -

CDR3nt: TGCGCCAGCAGCGGTCCGGCCCCAGACACCATATATTTT
CDR3aa: CASSGPAPDTIYF
j_gene: TRBJ1-3
v_gene: TRBV4-3
d_gene: -
abundance: -

CDR3nt: TGTGCCAGCAGCTTGAGCGGGGCGTGGGAGACCCAGTACTTC
CDR3aa: CASSLSGAWETQYF
j_gene: TRBJ2-5
v_gene: TRBV5-4
d_gene: TRBD2
abundance: -

CDR3nt: TGTGCCAGCAGTGAGCGGGGGGGTTACAATGAGCAGTTCTTC
CDR3aa: CASSERGGYNEQFF
j_gene: TRBJ2-1
v_gene: TRBV2
d_gene: TRBD2
abundance: -